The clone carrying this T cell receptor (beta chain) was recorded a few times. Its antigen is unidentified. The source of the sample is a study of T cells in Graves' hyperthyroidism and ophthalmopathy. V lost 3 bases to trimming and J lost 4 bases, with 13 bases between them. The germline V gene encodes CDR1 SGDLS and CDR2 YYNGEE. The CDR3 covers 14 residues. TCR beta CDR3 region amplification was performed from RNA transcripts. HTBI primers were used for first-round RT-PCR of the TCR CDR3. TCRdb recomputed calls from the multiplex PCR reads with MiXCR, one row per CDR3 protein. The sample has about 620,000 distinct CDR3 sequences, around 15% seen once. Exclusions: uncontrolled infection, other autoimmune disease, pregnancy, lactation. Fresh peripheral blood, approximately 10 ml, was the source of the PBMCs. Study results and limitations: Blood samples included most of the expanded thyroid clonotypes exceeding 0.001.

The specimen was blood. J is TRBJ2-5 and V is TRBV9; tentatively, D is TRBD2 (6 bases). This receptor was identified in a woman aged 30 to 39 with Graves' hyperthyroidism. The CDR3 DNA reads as TGTGCCAGCAGCGGGCAGGGTAGCGGAGAGACCCAGTACTTC. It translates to CASSGQGSGETQYF.